A single count supports the clone carrying this T cell receptor beta chain. What it binds is not known. These data come from a study of cytomegalovirus exposure and HLA in healthy donors. Some clones are missing from TCRdb's copy, which holds only in-frame ones; the method was immunoSEQ multiplex PCR. The repertoire holds approximately 180,000 clones, approximately 87% seen once, with 1.4% in the top ten. The germline gives CDR1 LNHDA, CDR2 SQIVND (reference sequence). Trimming took 6 bases from V and 0 from J, leaving 23 bases between them. This CDR3 region has 18 residues. Study-wide points: Three chains linked to CMV were shown in vitro to be specific for CMV antigens. Subsequent analysis found a tendency for first-cohort TCR clusters to co-occur within the 90 to 150 validation repertoires.

Specimen: PBMCs. The sequence was collected from a woman aged 25 to 39 in good health and CMV-seronegative. The rearrangement uses TRBV19 and TRBJ1-1; TRBD1 might be the D (6 bases). The CDR3, as DNA: TGTGCCAGTAGCATGGGGCCGGGATGGGGGCGGGTGAACACTGAAGCTTTCTTT. Encoded protein: CASSMGPGWGRVNTEAFF.